Described below is a single TCR beta chain sequence and its context. Profiling relied on immunoSEQ multiplex PCR, and the TCRdb table lists in-frame clones only, not all of them. The top ten clones hold around 5.2% of a sample with 90,000 or so clones, 75% to 90% of them seen once. This sample was included in a study of blood T cell repertoires in COVID-19. The sequenced material came from peripheral blood. This TCR was sampled from a man aged 60-69 years with COVID-19, enrolled during active disease.

DNA for the CDR3: TGTGCCAGCAGTTCTGCTAATGAAAAACTGTTTTTT. It specifies CASSSANEKLFF. The gene calls are TRBV28 and TRBJ1-4; D remains unclear. The V gene lost 4 bases and the J gene lost 3 bases, with 3 bases spanning the gap. This CDR3 region has 12 residues. In germline, CDR1 is MDHEN, CDR2 SYDVKM.